This T cell receptor (beta chain) was retrieved from a study of early T cells in non-severe SARS-CoV-2 infection (dated by TCRdb to about 2021). About the study as a whole: TCR sequencing used bulk RNA from unsorted whole blood, so alpha and beta chains could not be paired. Results the study describes overall, beyond this receptor: VDJdb matching was skewed toward anti-spike CD8 responses and likely underestimated virus-specific expansions by missing private and CD4 specificities.

This was a case-control study nested in a cohort of healthcare workers in London, UK, who had nasopharyngeal swab PCR tests and blood samples taken every week. Healthcare workers were recruited during the week of the UK lockdown, between 23 and 31 March 2020, and followed weekly for up to roughly 15 weeks. The CDR3, cysteine through phenylalanine, is 13 amino acids long. CDR3 DNA is the only sequence kept; it has 39 bases, read in frame from the first base. V is shortened by 4 bases, J by 9 bases, and the region joining them spans 13 bases. CDR1 and CDR2 are read off the germline V gene (reference sequence) as LNHDA and SQIVND. A note on this clonotype: Its antigen is unknown. Nothing much larger sits one base from this clone, and base qualities are not available.

Libraries came from 5' RACE. Sequencing instrument: NextSeq 500. The TCR library protocol attached unique molecular identifiers to individual cDNA molecules to correct for sequencing error and PCR bias. Both TCR alpha and beta chains were sequenced, and tight co-correlation was observed between alpha and beta sequence abundances in each sample. The study's own analysis went as follows. V gene, J gene and CDR3 annotation of TCR sequences was performed with Decombinator V4. TCRs were defined as expanded if a significant change between any two time points was detected under a Poisson model with p below 0.0001. TCR abundances were normalised to the total number of TCRs sequenced per sample and were expressed as counts per million. MAIT TCRs were defined by TRAV1-2 paired with TRAJ12, TRAJ20 or TRAJ33, and iNKT TCRs by TRAV10 paired with TRAJ18. VDJdb, accessed on 1 November 2021, was searched for TCRs annotated for CMV, EBV and SARS-CoV-2, and TCRs annotated for more than one antigen were excluded. The raw public reads went through TCRdb reprocessing: fastp at Q25, MiXCR clone calling, in-frame beta chains kept. Every CDR3 protein is listed once, alongside the most common genes and DNA of its rows. These V and J calls originate from TCRdb's pipeline instead of the authors' own analysis. The sample profile shows some 50,000 distinct CDR3 sequences; 8.5% to 10% of them were found once. The top ten clonotypes cover approximately 4% of the sample.

The chain is assembled from TRBV19 and TRBJ2-1, with the D gene not clear enough to name. The starting material was whole blood, obtained at baseline. This receptor was taken from an adult who was a healthcare worker with PCR-confirmed SARS-CoV-2 infection or an uninfected control (not recorded which). The nucleotide sequence reads as follows: TGTGCCAGTAGTACCCGTCAATTAGGTGAGCAGTTCTTC. Translated, this gives CASSTRQLGEQFF. With the rest looked up from the reference TRBV19 and TRBJ2-1 genes rather than sequenced, the full variable domain is DGGITQSPKYLFRKEGQNVTLSCEQNLNHDAMYWYRQDPGQGLRLIYYSQIVNDFQKGDIAEGYSVSREKKESFPLTVTSAQKNPTAFYLCASSTRQLGEQFFGPGTRLTVL.